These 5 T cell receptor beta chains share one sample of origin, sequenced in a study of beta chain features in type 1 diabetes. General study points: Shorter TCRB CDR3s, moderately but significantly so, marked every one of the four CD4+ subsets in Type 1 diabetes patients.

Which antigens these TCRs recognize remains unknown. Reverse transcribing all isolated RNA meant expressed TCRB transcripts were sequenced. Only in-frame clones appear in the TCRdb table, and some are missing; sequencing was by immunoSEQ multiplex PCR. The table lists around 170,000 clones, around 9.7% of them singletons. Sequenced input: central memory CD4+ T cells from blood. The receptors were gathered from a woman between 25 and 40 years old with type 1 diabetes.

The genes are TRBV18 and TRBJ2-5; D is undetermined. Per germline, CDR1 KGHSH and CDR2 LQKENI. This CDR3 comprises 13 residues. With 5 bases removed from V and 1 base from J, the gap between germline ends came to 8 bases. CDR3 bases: TGTGCCAGCTCAAGCGCGAGCCAAGAGACCCAGTACTTC. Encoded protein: CASSSASQETQYF.

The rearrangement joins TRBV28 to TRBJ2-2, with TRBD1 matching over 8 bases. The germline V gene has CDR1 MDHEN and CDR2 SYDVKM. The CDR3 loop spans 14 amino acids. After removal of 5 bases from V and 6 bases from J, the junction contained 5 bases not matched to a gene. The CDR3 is CASSTSGGPGELFF. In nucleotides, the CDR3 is TGTGCCAGCAGTACATCAGGGGGCCCCGGGGAGCTGTTTTTT.

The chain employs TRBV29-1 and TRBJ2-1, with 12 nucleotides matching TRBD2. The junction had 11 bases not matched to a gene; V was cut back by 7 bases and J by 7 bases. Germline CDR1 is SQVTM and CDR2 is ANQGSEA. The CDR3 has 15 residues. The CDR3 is CSANLASGRGNEQFF. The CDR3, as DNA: TGCAGCGCGAATTTGGCTAGCGGGAGGGGAAATGAGCAGTTCTTC.

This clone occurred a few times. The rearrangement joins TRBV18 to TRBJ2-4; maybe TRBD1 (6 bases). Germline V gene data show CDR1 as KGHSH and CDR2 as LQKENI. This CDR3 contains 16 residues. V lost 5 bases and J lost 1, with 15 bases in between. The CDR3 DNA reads TGTGCCAGCTCATCGTTACAGGGTCTCGCCAAAAACATTCAGTACTTC. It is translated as CASSSLQGLAKNIQYF.

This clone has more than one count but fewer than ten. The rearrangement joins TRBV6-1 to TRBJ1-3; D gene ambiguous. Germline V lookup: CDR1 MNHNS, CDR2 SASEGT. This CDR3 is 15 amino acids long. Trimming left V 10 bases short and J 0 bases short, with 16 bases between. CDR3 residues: CATNSGTFSGNTIYF. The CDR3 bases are TGTGCCACCAACAGCGGAACCTTCTCTGGAAACACCATATATTTT.